This T cell receptor beta chain was observed in a study of T cell repertoires in cytomegalovirus infection. Concerning this clonotype itself: Antigen specificity is unknown.

In TCRdb, the reads were re-called with MiXCR into one record per CDR3 protein. The sample carries about 740,000 distinct CDR3 sequences, around 32% recorded once. V was shortened by 5 bases and J by 6 bases, with 18 bases between the two germline ends. CDR1 is LNHDA, CDR2 SQIVND, per germline (reference sequence). CDR3 length: 15 residues. The sequenced sample was cultured PBMCs, obtained from culture after CMV antigen stimulation. The V call is TRBV19, the J call TRBJ2-3, with D possibly called TRBD1 or TRBD2 (6 bases each). This receptor was taken from a human donor in good health (CMV status not recorded). Some clones in this sample may be carry-over from other donors' samples. The CDR3 protein is CASSYSLGGGDTQYF. The DNA for the CDR3 is TGTGCCAGTAGTTATTCCCTGGGGGGCGGCGATACGCAGTATTTT.